The entry below gives a single TCR beta chain sequence along with its context. What it binds is unknown. TCRdb's copy holds only in-frame clones and misses some; the assay was immunoSEQ multiplex PCR. This table holds about 770,000 clones, around 77% found once. The data originate from a study of shared clonotypes between healthy human individuals. Whole-study results and caveats: How much donors shared clonotypes was expected to be affected by sequencing depth.

The sequence was collected from a woman aged 30 to 39 in good health. Sequencing used memory CD4+ T cells sorted from blood. The subset denotes: CD45RA-negative fraction.

CDR3 protein: CASSLNWSYEQYF. The CDR3 region has the DNA TGTGCCAGCAGCTTGAACTGGTCCTACGAGCAGTACTTC. The chain employs TRBV7-2 and TRBJ2-5; D not certain. The J call could be wrong; TRBJ2-7 is a better fit for the DNA end. This CDR3 has 13 residues. CDR1 is SGHTA and CDR2 is FQGNSA in the germline V gene.